This T cell receptor (beta chain) was identified in a study of Graves' ophthalmopathy and Graves' hyperthyroidism. Study-wide points: Ophthalmopathy versus stable hyperthyroidism: 13-signature model gave about 87% sensitivity, 65% to 82% specificity. Prediction of ophthalmopathy progression reached around 71% sensitivity and around 72% specificity.

This clonotype was seen repeatedly, ten times or more. Its antigen is not known. Researchers took RNA transcripts and amplified TCR beta CDR3 regions from them. RT-PCR was first run with HTBI primers, then multiplex PCR in a second round. TCRdb re-called the multiplex PCR reads through MiXCR, storing one row per CDR3 protein. The profile shows about 620,000 distinct CDR3 sequences, about 20% of them singletons. Recruitment covered hyperthyroidism patients aged 18 to 65 whose new diagnosis was of under 2 months' duration. The PBMC fraction was derived from roughly 10 ml of fresh peripheral blood. Germline assignment: CDR1 MNHEY and CDR2 SVGEGT. V was pared by 6 bases and J by 5 bases, with 16 bases between. The CDR3 covers 15 residues.

The chain carries TRBV6-2 or TRBV6-3 and TRBJ2-2, with D maybe TRBD2 (6 bases). This receptor was identified in a woman aged 18-30 years with stable Graves' hyperthyroidism. Some clones in this sample may be carry-over from other donors' samples. The source material was peripheral blood. The chain's CDR3 is CASRQSDGGTGELFF. The CDR3 DNA reads as TGTGCCAGCAGACAGTCCGACGGAGGGACCGGGGAGCTGTTTTTT.